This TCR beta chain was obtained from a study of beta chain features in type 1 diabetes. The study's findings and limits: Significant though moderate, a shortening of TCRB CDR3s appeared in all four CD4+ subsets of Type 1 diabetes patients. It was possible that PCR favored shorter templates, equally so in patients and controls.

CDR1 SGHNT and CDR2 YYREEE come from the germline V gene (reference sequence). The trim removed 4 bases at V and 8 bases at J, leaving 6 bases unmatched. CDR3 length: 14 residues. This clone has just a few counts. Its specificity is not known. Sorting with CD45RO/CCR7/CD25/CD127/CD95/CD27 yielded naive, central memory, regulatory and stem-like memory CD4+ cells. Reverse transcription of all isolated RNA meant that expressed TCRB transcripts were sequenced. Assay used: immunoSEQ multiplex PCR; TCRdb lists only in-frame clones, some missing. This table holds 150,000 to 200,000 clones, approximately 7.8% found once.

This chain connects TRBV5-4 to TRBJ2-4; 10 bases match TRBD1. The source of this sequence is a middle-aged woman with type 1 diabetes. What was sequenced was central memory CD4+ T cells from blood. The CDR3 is CASSGSGTGDIQYF. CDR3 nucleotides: TGTGCCAGCAGCGGATCCGGGACAGGGGACATTCAGTACTTC.